This TCR beta chain came from a study of shared clonotypes between healthy human individuals. Study-wide points: In a few donors, approximately 5% of naive CD4 clonotypes appeared in common. Rarefaction gave evidence that sorted-subset sequencing remained incomplete despite large depth.

A note on this clone: Its antigen is unknown.

Deletions cut 8 bases from V and 1 base from J, with 11 bases between. This CDR3 has 13 residues. In germline, CDR1 is WSHSY, CDR2 SAAADI. Several immunoSEQ plates held equal portions of the genomic DNA taken from each subset. The repertoire was sequenced with immunoSEQ multiplex PCR; TCRdb's copy has only in-frame clones and lacks some. The sample lists about 1.9 million clones, around 93% occurring once. CD8 cells classed as naive were CD45RO-negative and positively selected for CCR7, excluding terminally differentiated effector memory CD45RA+ cells. The genes are TRBV10-2 and TRBJ1-1; D might be TRBD1 (6 bases). The receptor comes from a young man in good health. Some clones in this sample may be carry-over from other donors' samples. Input material: naive CD8+ T cells from PBMCs. The CDR3, as DNA: TGCGCCAGCGGAGTAGGGGGGAACACTGAAGCTTTCTTT. Translation: CASGVGGNTEAFF.